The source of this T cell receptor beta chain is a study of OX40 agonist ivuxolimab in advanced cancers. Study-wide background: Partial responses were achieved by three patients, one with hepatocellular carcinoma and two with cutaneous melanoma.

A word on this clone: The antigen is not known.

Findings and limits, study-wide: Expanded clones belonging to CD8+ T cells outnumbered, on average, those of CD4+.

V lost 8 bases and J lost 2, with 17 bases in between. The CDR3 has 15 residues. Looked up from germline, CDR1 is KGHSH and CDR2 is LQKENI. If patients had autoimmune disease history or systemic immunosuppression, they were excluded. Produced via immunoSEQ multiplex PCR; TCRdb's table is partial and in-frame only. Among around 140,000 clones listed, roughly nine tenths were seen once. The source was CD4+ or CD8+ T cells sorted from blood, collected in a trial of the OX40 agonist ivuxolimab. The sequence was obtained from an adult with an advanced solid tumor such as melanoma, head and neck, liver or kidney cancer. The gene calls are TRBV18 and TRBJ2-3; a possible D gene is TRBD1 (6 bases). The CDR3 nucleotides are TGTGCCAGCACCCCGTACAGGGCGGACACAGATACGCAGTATTTT. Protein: CASTPYRADTDTQYF.